Presented here are 25 T cell receptor beta chains from one specimen sequenced in a study of cytomegalovirus exposure and HLA in healthy donors. The PCR employed 60 Vbeta primers together with 13 Jbeta primers. Sequencing was performed with immunoSEQ multiplex PCR; in TCRdb, only in-frame clones are kept and a portion is missing. Among over 150,000 clones listed, 80% were seen once. Sequencing was done on a sample of PBMCs. The receptors come from a young man in good health and CMV-seronegative.

The CDR3 loop reads CASSPLAGGRETGELFF. The CDR3 nucleotides are TGTGCCAGCAGCCCTCTAGCGGGAGGGCGGGAGACCGGGGAGCTGTTTTTT. This sequence joins TRBV4-2 and TRBJ2-2; TRBD2 matches 12 bases. V shed 4 bases and J 5 bases; nucleotides not matched to a gene: 8. Germline V gene sequence: CDR1 LGHNA, CDR2 YNFKEQ. The CDR3 spans 17 residues.

This clone occurred a few times. The chain carries TRBV7-8 and TRBJ1-3, with D tentatively TRBD1 (5 bases). Trimming took 3 bases from V and 3 from J, leaving 12 bases between them. Germline CDR1 reads SGHVS; CDR2 reads FQNEAQ. This CDR3 has 15 residues. DNA of the CDR3: TGTGCCAGCAGCTTTGGAGGGGCAGATGGAAACACCATATATTTT. Its translation is CASSFGGADGNTIYF.

J is TRBJ1-2 and V is TRBV7-8, with 7 bases fitting TRBD1. The germline V gene encodes CDR1 SGHVS and CDR2 FQNEAQ. V lost 5 bases to trimming and J lost 1 base; unmatched junction nucleotides: 13. The CDR3 covers 17 residues. CDR3 DNA: TGTGCCAGCAGCCCCCGCGGGGGGACAGTGAGTAACTATGGCTACACCTTC. Its translation is CASSPRGGTVSNYGYTF.

V and J are TRBV6-1 and TRBJ2-2; no clear D. The V gene lost 1 base and the J gene lost 4 bases, with 13 bases spanning the gap. The CDR3 is 16 amino acids. The germline gives CDR1 MNHNS, CDR2 SASEGT. In DNA, the CDR3 is TGTGCCAGCAGTGAAGTGGGCAGTACGTTCACCGGGGAGCTGTTTTTT. Its protein is CASSEVGSTFTGELFF.

This chain connects TRBV19 to TRBJ1-5, with D tentatively TRBD1 (5 bases). Trimming took 6 bases from V and 5 from J, leaving 17 bases between them. CDR1 LNHDA and CDR2 SQIVND come from the germline V gene (reference sequence). The length of the CDR3 is 15 residues. For the CDR3, the DNA is TGTGCCAGTAGCAGGTTGTCCGGGGGAGATCAGCCCCAGCATTTT. It codes for CASSRLSGGDQPQHF.

The V and J genes are TRBV20-1 and TRBJ1-1, with 8 bases aligning to TRBD1. The CDR3 has 11 residues. V trimming: 7 bases; J trimming: 10 bases; junction bases outside the gene matches: 8. CDR1 is DFQATT, CDR2 SNEGSKA, per germline (reference sequence). CDR3 sequence reads: CSDFGQGGAFF. CDR3 nucleotide sequence: TGCAGTGATTTCGGACAGGGTGGAGCTTTCTTT.

A note on this clone: The same CDR3 is also encoded by other DNA sequences in this sample. The chain uses TRBV30 and TRBJ1-2; D is undetermined. Looked up from germline, CDR1 is GTSNPN and CDR2 is SVGIG (reference sequence). Trimming left V 3 bases short and J 8 bases short, with 19 bases between. This CDR3 contains 14 residues. DNA of the CDR3: TGTGCCTGGAGCCGCCTCCGGGTCCGGGGAGGCTACACCTTC. As protein: CAWSRLRVRGGYTF. The full variable domain, with the rest looked up from reference TRBV30 and TRBJ1-2, is SQTIHQWPATLVQPVGSPLSLECTVEGTSNPNLYWYRQAAGRGLQLLFYSVGIGQISSEVPQNLSASRPQDRQFILSSKKLLLSDSGFYLCAWSRLRVRGGYTFGSGTRLTVV.

This chain links TRBV7-3 with TRBJ2-1; 7 bases match TRBD1. The ends lost 8 bases at V and 4 bases at J; junction bases unmatched: 2. CDR1 and CDR2 from the germline V gene are SGHTA and FQGTGA. CDR3 size: 12 residues. The CDR3 DNA reads TGTGCCAGCGGACAGGAGTACAATGAGCAGTTCTTC. Translating it yields CASGQEYNEQFF.

The rearrangement uses TRBV7-6 and TRBJ2-2; 7 positions agree with TRBD1. This CDR3 region has 18 residues. Trimming cost V 1 base and J 1 base; bases outside gene matches: 9. Germline-derived CDR1 and CDR2 are SGHVS and FNYEAQ. The CDR3 loop is CASSLVTGQRLNTGELFF. Written as DNA, the CDR3 is TGTGCCAGCAGCTTAGTGACGGGACAGAGACTGAACACCGGGGAGCTGTTTTTT.

The chain employs TRBV9 and TRBJ1-2, with D tentatively TRBD1 (6 bases). Germline CDR1 is SGDLS and CDR2 is YYNGEE. With 0 bases removed from V and 4 bases from J, the gap between germline ends came to 16 bases. The CDR3 is 16 residues long. CDR3 region: CASSVGSRTGTYGYTF. The CDR3 region has the DNA TGTGCCAGCAGCGTAGGATCACGAACAGGGACCTATGGCTACACCTTC.

The chain recombines TRBV29-1 with TRBJ1-5; D not certain. This CDR3 spans 12 amino acids. Germline V lookup: CDR1 SQVTM, CDR2 ANQGSEA. The V gene lost 4 bases and the J gene lost 4 bases, with 8 bases spanning the gap. The CDR3 sequence: CSVVAGNQPQHF. CDR3 DNA: TGCAGCGTTGTAGCTGGGAATCAGCCCCAGCATTTT.

The chain has TRBV27 and TRBJ2-7; TRBD2 aligns across 7 bases. V was pared by 8 bases and J by 4 bases, with 8 bases of the junction left unmatched. CDR3 size: 13 residues. CDR1 and CDR2 (germline): MNHEY, SMNVEV (reference sequence). DNA of the CDR3: TGTGCCAGCGGGAAGCGGGAACAATACGAGCAGTACTTC. It specifies CASGKREQYEQYF.

This clone was observed a single time. The chain links TRBV4-1 to TRBJ2-7, with 10 positions matching TRBD1. This CDR3 spans 15 amino acids. CDR1 and CDR2 from the germline V gene are MGHRA and YSYEKL. J gave up 2 bases and V 3 bases, and 4 bases lay outside the gene matches. The DNA of the CDR3 is TGCGCCAGCAGCCAGGGACAGGGGCCCACCTACGAGCAGTACTTC. This sequence encodes CASSQGQGPTYEQYF.

The chain couples TRBV4-1 to TRBJ2-1; D ambiguous. CDR3 length: 12 amino acids. Germline-derived CDR1 and CDR2 are MGHRA and YSYEKL. Trimming removed 2 bases from V and 6 bases from J, with 5 bases in between. The CDR3 nucleotides read TGCGCCAGCAGCCAATTTATCAATGAGCAGTTCTTC. It is translated as CASSQFINEQFF.

The rearrangement links TRBV28 to TRBJ1-1, with D perhaps matching TRBD1 (6 bases). The germline V gene encodes CDR1 MDHEN and CDR2 SYDVKM. CDR3 size: 15 residues. Trimming cost V 5 bases and J 4 bases, with 17 bases left between them. The CDR3, as DNA: TGTGCCAGCAGTCTAGGGGGACTAGGGTTCACTGAAGCTTTCTTT. Its protein is CASSLGGLGFTEAFF.

The gene calls are TRBV5-1 and TRBJ2-3; 14 bases are a match to TRBD2. V dropped 4 bases and J dropped 5; count of bases not matched to a gene: 9. The CDR3 is made up of 17 amino acids. Per germline, CDR1 SGHRS and CDR2 YFSETQ. CDR3 protein: CASSPPTSGGARDTQYF. CDR3 nucleotides: TGCGCCAGCAGCCCCCCGACTAGCGGGGGGGCCCGAGATACGCAGTATTTT.

V and J are TRBV4-1 and TRBJ1-4; tentatively, D is TRBD1 (5 bases). CDR1 MGHRA and CDR2 YSYEKL come from the germline V gene. The length of the CDR3 is 17 residues. The V and J ends lost 4 bases and 10 bases respectively, with 25 bases between them. This CDR3 reads CASSRLGGVVAGGKLFF. In nucleotides, the CDR3 is TGCGCCAGCAGCCGACTGGGCGGGGTGGTAGCGGGGGGAAAACTGTTTTTT.

The CDR3 reads CASSLGLAGGPSNEQFF. CDR3 in DNA: TGTGCCAGCTCACTGGGACTAGCGGGAGGGCCCTCCAATGAGCAGTTCTTC. The gene calls are TRBV18 and TRBJ2-1, with 16 bases fitting TRBD2. CDR1 is KGHSH, CDR2 LQKENI, per germline. CDR3 size: 17 residues. After removal of 4 bases from V and 6 bases from J, the junction contained 6 bases not matched to a gene.

V and J are TRBV7-9 and TRBJ2-3, with a tentative D call TRBD1 (6 bases). V was pared by 6 bases and J by 6 bases, with 22 bases between. Germline values: CDR1 SEHNR, CDR2 FQNEAQ (reference sequence). The CDR3 loop spans 16 amino acids. The CDR3 reads CASSSRDILFRDTQYF. In nucleotides, the CDR3 is TGTGCCAGCAGTTCCCGGGACATTCTTTTCCGGGATACGCAGTATTTT.

The rearrangement uses TRBV5-1 and TRBJ2-1; 7 bases agree with TRBD2. The germline V gene has CDR1 SGHRS and CDR2 YFSETQ. Unmatched junction bases numbered 13, after V lost 0 bases and J lost 7 bases. This CDR3 has 17 amino acids. CDR3 in amino acids: CASSLVLAVGERNEQFF. The CDR3 region has the DNA TGCGCCAGCAGCTTGGTTCTAGCGGTGGGGGAGAGGAATGAGCAGTTCTTC.

The chain links TRBV5-1 to TRBJ2-7, with 7 bases aligning to TRBD1. Per the germline V gene, CDR1 is SGHRS and CDR2 is YFSETQ. V gave up 5 bases and J gave up 3 bases; unmatched junction bases: 2. The CDR3 is 12 residues long. In nucleotides, the CDR3 is TGCGCCAGCAGTCAGGGGGACTACGAGCAGTACTTC. Its translation: CASSQGDYEQYF.

The V call is TRBV27, the J call TRBJ2-3, with 12 positions matching TRBD1. The CDR3 runs to 16 residues. Germline lookup yields CDR1 MNHEY and CDR2 SMNVEV (reference sequence). Losses at the gene ends were 5 bases for V and 5 bases for J; bases not matched to a gene: 8. CDR3 bases: TGTGCCAGCAGTATTTCCGGGACAGGGGGCGGAGATACGCAGTATTTT. Its protein product is CASSISGTGGGDTQYF.

V gene TRBV29-1 combines with J gene TRBJ2-2; D is undetermined. This CDR3 has 12 amino acids. The ends were cut back, 3 bases at V and 2 bases at J, with 4 bases in the middle. The germline V gene encodes CDR1 SQVTM and CDR2 ANQGSEA. CDR3 sequence (DNA): TGCAGCGTTGATTTAAACACCGGGGAGCTGTTTTTT. As protein: CSVDLNTGELFF.

The V and J genes are TRBV29-1 and TRBJ1-5; D remains ambiguous. V lost 4 bases to trimming and J lost 6 bases, with 13 bases between them. This CDR3 is built from 13 residues. CDR1 is SQVTM and CDR2 is ANQGSEA in the germline V gene. The CDR3 here is CSVGLGGGQPQHF. The CDR3 DNA reads TGCAGCGTTGGTCTGGGAGGCGGTCAGCCCCAGCATTTT.

The chain carries TRBV28 and TRBJ2-1, with D uncertain. V lost 2 bases and J lost 0, with 17 bases in between. This CDR3 is 18 amino acids long. Per the germline V gene, CDR1 is MDHEN and CDR2 is SYDVKM. CDR3 DNA: TGTGCCAGCAGTTTAGTGTTCCCAACTCAAGCCTCCTACAATGAGCAGTTCTTC. Encoded protein: CASSLVFPTQASYNEQFF.